The 25 T cell receptor beta chains reported below all come from one sample, sequenced in a study of shared clonotypes between healthy human individuals. TCRdb's copy holds only in-frame clones and misses some; the assay was immunoSEQ multiplex PCR. The sample has millions of clones, roughly 95% seen once; the top ten hold around 0.13%. Sample: naive CD4+ T cells sorted from blood. The sample's subset: CD45RA+ positively selected. All receptors come from a man aged 18 to 35 in good health.

The V gene is TRBV18, the J gene TRBJ1-6; D gene unclear. This CDR3 spans 14 amino acids. Germline CDR1 KGHSH, CDR2 LQKENI. V was shortened by 1 base and J by 3 bases, with 4 bases between the two germline ends. CDR3 DNA: TGTGCCAGCTCACCACAGGACTATAATTCACCCCTCCACTTT. Translating gives CASSPQDYNSPLHF.

Remarks on this clone: Additional DNA sequences in this sample encode the identical CDR3. The chain is built from TRBV9 and TRBJ1-3; D is uncertain. This CDR3 comprises 12 residues. Germline loops: CDR1 SGDLS, CDR2 YYNGEE. Between the trimmed V and J ends, which lost 4 bases and 4 bases, there was a span of 6 bases. CDR3 protein: CASSLSGNTIYF. The CDR3 DNA is TGTGCCAGCAGCCTCTCGGGAAACACCATATATTTT.

This clone was found once. The CDR3 bases are TGTGCCAGCAGTTGGGTAGGGGGCAACACCGGGGAGCTGTTTTTT. This translates into CASSWVGGNTGELFF. This chain joins TRBV6-5 and TRBJ2-2; 7 bases map to TRBD1. CDR3 length equals 15 residues. Germline V CDR1 and CDR2: MNHEY, SVGAGI. Losses at the gene ends were 4 bases for V and 2 bases for J; bases not matched to a gene: 4.

The chain has TRBV7-2 and TRBJ2-7; TRBD1 is a possible D gene (5 bases). This CDR3 contains 14 residues. Per the germline V gene, CDR1 is SGHTA and CDR2 is FQGNSA. The V end lost 5 bases, the J end lost 6 bases, and 17 bases lay between the germline ends. Here the CDR3 reads CASSIGPDTGEQYF. In DNA form, the CDR3 reads TGTGCCAGCAGCATAGGGCCGGACACAGGCGAGCAGTACTTC.

CDR3 sequence reads: CASPGSGGPTGELFF. The CDR3 DNA reads as TGTGCCAGCCCGGGGAGCGGGGGCCCCACCGGGGAGCTGTTTTTT. The chain has TRBV18 and TRBJ2-2; 8 nucleotides align to TRBD2. V was clipped by 8 bases and J by 4 bases; unmatched bases: 9. The CDR3 loop spans 15 amino acids. Germline loops: CDR1 KGHSH, CDR2 LQKENI.

This clone was counted between two and nine times. The chain links TRBV19 to TRBJ1-2; the match to TRBD1 covers 7 bases. In germline, CDR1 is LNHDA, CDR2 SQIVND (reference sequence). CDR3 length: 14 residues. The V gene end was trimmed by 4 bases and the J gene end by 1 base; junction bases not matched to a gene: 3. The CDR3 nucleotides are TGTGCCAGTAGTACTAGGGACAGTAACTATGGCTACACCTTC. Its protein product is CASSTRDSNYGYTF. The whole variable domain, filled in from reference TRBV19 and TRBJ1-2, reads DGGITQSPKYLFRKEGQNVTLSCEQNLNHDAMYWYRQDPGQGLRLIYYSQIVNDFQKGDIAEGYSVSREKKESFPLTVTSAQKNPTAFYLCASSTRDSNYGYTFGSGTRLTVV.

The rearrangement joins TRBV5-1 to TRBJ1-1; 8 bases match TRBD1. Germline CDR1 SGHRS, CDR2 YFSETQ. The V and J ends lost 4 bases and 7 bases, in that order; junction bases with no gene match: 6. The CDR3 totals 13 residues. As DNA, the CDR3 is TGCGCCAGCAGCCAGGACAGGGTTCTTGAAGCTTTCTTT. Translated: CASSQDRVLEAFF.

Points on this clone: Being one base from a much bigger clone, this may be a read error. The V and J genes are TRBV29-1 and TRBJ2-7; no firm D call. The V gene lost 2 bases and the J gene lost 0 bases, with 2 bases spanning the gap. The CDR3 covers 11 residues. Germline CDR1 reads SQVTM; CDR2 reads ANQGSEA. CDR3 residues: CSVEISYEQYF. The CDR3 DNA is TGCAGCGTTGAAATCTCCTACGAGCAGTACTTC.

As to this clone: Additional DNA sequences in this sample encode the identical CDR3. J is TRBJ1-3 and V is TRBV7-9; tentatively, D is TRBD1 (5 bases). CDR1 SEHNR and CDR2 FQNEAQ come from the germline V gene (reference sequence). V was cut by 4 bases and J by 0 bases, with 7 bases left in between. The CDR3 is made up of 14 amino acids. The CDR3, as DNA: TGTGCCAGCAGCTCAGGGATCTCTGGAAACACCATATATTTT. Its protein product is CASSSGISGNTIYF.

This chain links TRBV5-1 with TRBJ2-1, with a tentative D call TRBD2 (5 bases). V was pared by 0 bases and J by 4 bases, with 17 bases between. Germline V CDR1 and CDR2: SGHRS, YFSETQ. The CDR3 extends over 17 amino acids. The CDR3 DNA reads as TGCGCCAGCAGCTTGGGCCCTCGGGGTCTCCCGTACAATGAGCAGTTCTTC. It specifies CASSLGPRGLPYNEQFF. Using reference TRBV5-1 and TRBJ2-1 for the parts outside the CDR3, the full variable domain is KAGVTQTPRYLIKTRGQQVTLSCSPISGHRSVSWYQQTPGQGLQFLFEYFSETQRNKGNFPGRFSGRQFSNSRSEMNVSTLELGDSALYLCASSLGPRGLPYNEQFFGPGTRLTVL.

For the CDR3, the DNA is TGTGCCAGCAGCAGGCTGACGGTTGCGGGAGTAGGCAATGAGCAGTTCTTC. It yields the protein CASSRLTVAGVGNEQFF. This chain connects TRBV25-1 to TRBJ2-1; 7 bases agree with TRBD2. From germline, CDR1 is MGHDK and CDR2 SYGVNS. The ends lost 6 bases at V and 6 bases at J; junction bases unmatched: 17. The CDR3 is made up of 17 amino acids.

The chain links TRBV7-6 to TRBJ2-1; 10 bases are a match to TRBD2. V was pared by 2 bases and J by 10 bases, with 11 bases of the junction left unmatched. The CDR3 has 16 amino acids. The germline V gene encodes CDR1 SGHVS and CDR2 FNYEAQ. CDR3 region: CASSLNPSSGSEEQFF. The CDR3 coding sequence is TGTGCCAGCAGCTTAAATCCCTCTAGCGGGAGTGAGGAGCAGTTCTTC.

Concerning this clone itself: Different DNA sequences within this sample yield the same CDR3. The chain employs TRBV28 and TRBJ2-7, with D unclear. The germline gives CDR1 MDHEN, CDR2 SYDVKM. Trimming stripped 6 bases from V and 1 base from J, with 7 bases between. The CDR3 contains 12 residues. The CDR3 region is CASRLSSYEQYF. CDR3 coding DNA: TGTGCCAGCAGGCTTAGTTCCTACGAGCAGTACTTC.

The chain uses TRBV6-6 and TRBJ2-7, with D uncertain. The V end was cut by 6 bases, the J end by 4 bases, with 13 bases between. Germline V gene lookup returns CDR1 MNHNY and CDR2 SVGAGI (reference sequence). CDR3 length equals 13 residues. In nucleotides, the CDR3 is TGTGCCAGCAGACCCCCTGAAAGGTACGAGCAGTACTTC. This encodes CASRPPERYEQYF.

The chain uses TRBV5-4 and TRBJ1-3, with D possibly being TRBD1 (6 bases). The CDR3 runs to 17 residues. V was clipped by 4 bases and J by 0 bases, with 17 bases between them. The germline V gene encodes CDR1 SGHNT and CDR2 YYREEE (reference sequence). The CDR3 nucleotides are TGTGCCAGCAGCCCCTCAAAGGGGGTCTTCTCTGGAAACACCATATATTTT. Its translation is CASSPSKGVFSGNTIYF.

The chain joins TRBV9 to TRBJ2-3; 12 bases line up with TRBD2. The V gene's germline CDR1 is SGDLS and CDR2 YYNGEE. The CDR3 contains 17 residues. V lost 4 bases and J lost 4; bases outside the gene matches: 10. CDR3 nucleotide sequence: TGTGCCAGCAGCACCGAACTAGCGGGGGGCGTTCCAGATACGCAGTATTTT. This gives the protein CASSTELAGGVPDTQYF. Based on the CDR3 plus reference TRBV9 and TRBJ2-3, the full variable domain is DSGVTQTPKHLITATGQRVTLRCSPRSGDLSVYWYQQSLDQGLQFLIQYYNGEERAKGNILERFSAQQFPDLHSELNLSSLELGDSALYFCASSTELAGGVPDTQYFGPGTRLTVL.

Details on this clone: The same CDR3 also results from other DNA sequences found in this sample. CDR3 protein: CASSLTDSGNTIYF. The CDR3 coding sequence is TGTGCCAGCAGCTTGACGGACTCTGGAAACACCATATATTTT. This chain joins TRBV11-2 and TRBJ1-3; no firm D call. CDR1 SGHAT and CDR2 FQNNGV come from the germline V gene. The CDR3 length is 14 residues. Trimming took 3 bases from V and 0 from J, leaving 6 bases between them.

The rearrangement links TRBV30 to TRBJ2-7; 9 bases match TRBD1. V was pared by 3 bases and J by 5 bases, with 5 bases of the junction left unmatched. The CDR3 is made up of 13 amino acids. Per the germline V gene, CDR1 is GTSNPN and CDR2 is SVGIG (reference sequence). The CDR3 bases are TGTGCCTGGAGGGGACAGGGCGTCAACGAGCAGTACTTC. Its protein product is CAWRGQGVNEQYF.

V usage is TRBV2 and J usage is TRBJ2-5; 8 bases fit TRBD1. The germline gives CDR1 SNHLY, CDR2 FYNNEI. This CDR3 comprises 15 residues. V lost 8 bases, J lost 5 bases, and 13 bases stayed unmatched. CDR3 sequence: CASAGTGGLRETQYF. The DNA for the CDR3 is TGTGCCAGCGCCGGGACAGGCGGATTAAGGGAGACCCAGTACTTC.

The chain employs TRBV5-1 and TRBJ2-2; 10 nucleotides line up with TRBD1. This CDR3 has 15 residues. Germline loops: CDR1 SGHRS, CDR2 YFSETQ. V shed 3 bases and J 5 bases; nucleotides not matched to a gene: 4. The CDR3 protein is CASSSRTGGTGELFF. The CDR3 DNA sequence: TGCGCCAGCAGCTCCCGGACAGGGGGGACCGGGGAGCTGTTTTTT.

This rearrangement joins TRBV2 to TRBJ2-1; D perhaps matches TRBD2 (5 bases). CDR1 and CDR2 from the germline V gene are SNHLY and FYNNEI. V was trimmed by 5 bases and J by 9 bases, leaving 14 bases between them. The CDR3 loop spans 13 amino acids. The CDR3 region is CASSPNGGSEQFF. The CDR3, as DNA: TGTGCCAGCAGTCCGAACGGAGGAAGTGAGCAGTTCTTC.

The rearrangement links TRBV5-1 to TRBJ1-4, with D unresolved. The CDR3 has 15 amino acids. Deletions cut 7 bases from V and 4 bases from J, with 17 bases between. The germline gives CDR1 SGHRS, CDR2 YFSETQ. The CDR3, as DNA: TGCGCCAGCCGAATCGGAGGGCGCGGTAATGAAAAACTGTTTTTT. Encoded protein: CASRIGGRGNEKLFF. Full variable domain (missing parts from reference TRBV5-1 and TRBJ1-4): KAGVTQTPRYLIKTRGQQVTLSCSPISGHRSVSWYQQTPGQGLQFLFEYFSETQRNKGNFPGRFSGRQFSNSRSEMNVSTLELGDSALYLCASRIGGRGNEKLFFGSGTQLSVL.

The rearrangement links TRBV4-3 to TRBJ1-2, with 7 bases aligning to TRBD1. This CDR3 is 15 amino acids long. The V gene end was trimmed by 1 base and the J gene end by 0 bases; junction bases not matched to a gene: 2. CDR1 is LGHNA and CDR2 is YSLEER in the germline V gene. CDR3 bases: TGCGCCAGCAGCCAAGGGGGACAGCCTAACTATGGCTACACCTTC. It codes for CASSQGGQPNYGYTF.

This clone was seen a single time. V gene TRBV5-4 combines with J gene TRBJ1-1, with D perhaps TRBD1 (6 bases). V lost 1 base to trimming and J lost 7 bases, with 11 bases between them. The CDR3 covers 13 residues. CDR1 SGHNT and CDR2 YYREEE come from the germline V gene (reference sequence). The CDR3 spells CASSLPRGGEAFF. CDR3 DNA sequence: TGTGCCAGCAGCTTGCCGAGGGGGGGTGAAGCTTTCTTT.

The chain recombines TRBV10-3 with TRBJ2-2; TRBD1 matches 8 bases. This CDR3 has 16 residues. Germline assignment: CDR1 ENHRY and CDR2 SYGVKD. V gave up 0 bases and J gave up 4 bases; unmatched junction bases: 4. Written as DNA, the CDR3 is TGTGCCATCAGTGAGTCCAGGGGGCGGATCACCGGGGAGCTGTTTTTT. Translation gives CAISESRGRITGELFF.